These 27 T cell receptor beta chains share one sample of origin, sequenced in a study of early T cells in non-severe SARS-CoV-2 infection. One entry per CDR3 protein, called by TCRdb with MiXCR from the 5' RACE reads. The repertoire holds some 87,000 distinct CDR3 sequences, with around 15% as singletons. The sequenced sample consisted of whole blood. These receptors were obtained from an adult who was a healthcare worker with PCR-confirmed SARS-CoV-2 infection or an uninfected control (not recorded which).

The chain uses TRBV20-1 and TRBJ1-2, with D unresolved. Per the germline V gene, CDR1 is DFQATT and CDR2 is SNEGSKA (reference sequence). The CDR3 runs 15 residues. V lost 3 bases to trimming and J lost 5 bases, with 19 bases between them. The CDR3 loop reads CSARQSPQEKYGYTF. The CDR3, as DNA: TGCAGTGCTAGGCAGTCACCTCAAGAAAAGTATGGCTACACCTTC.

This clonotype was found many times. The J gene is TRBJ2-1, the V gene TRBV5-7; D unclear. TRBV5-7 is reported as an ORF; its role is uncertain. V was pared by 2 bases and J by 3 bases, with 12 bases between. The length of the CDR3 is 15 residues. CDR3 sequence: CASSFHYHFYNEQFF. The DNA for the CDR3 is TGTGCCAGCAGCTTCCACTACCATTTCTACAATGAGCAGTTCTTC.

The chain uses TRBV12-5 and TRBJ2-3; 7 bases are shared with TRBD2. V was clipped by 3 bases and J by 0 bases; unmatched bases: 6. Germline V gene sequence: CDR1 LGHNT, CDR2 FRNRAP. The CDR3 has 16 amino acids. For the CDR3, the DNA is TGTGCTAGTGGTTTAGCAACTAGCGCCAGCACAGATACGCAGTATTTT. It translates to CASGLATSASTDTQYF.

In this sample, this clonotype turned up once. The chain couples TRBV29-1 to TRBJ2-5, with unresolved D. The CDR3 is made up of 12 amino acids. V was pared by 4 bases and J by 1 base, with 7 bases between. Germline values: CDR1 SQVTM, CDR2 ANQGSEA. The CDR3 DNA reads TGCAGCGTTGGCTTGTCCCAAGAGACCCAGTACTTC. The encoded protein is CSVGLSQETQYF.

This clonotype was observed at least ten times. This chain uses TRBV11-2 with TRBJ1-1, with 8 bases lining up with TRBD1. The CDR3 has 14 residues. Germline loops: CDR1 SGHAT, CDR2 FQNNGV. Unmatched junction bases numbered 4, after V lost 7 bases and J lost 0 bases. In DNA, the CDR3 is TGTGCCAGCAAGGTGACAGGGGTGAACACTGAAGCTTTCTTT. Amino acids: CASKVTGVNTEAFF.

This clonotype was picked up many times. This sequence joins TRBV12-5 and TRBJ1-6, with D unresolved. Trimming left V 4 bases short and J 6 bases short, with 13 bases between. The CDR3 runs to 15 residues. CDR1 and CDR2 from the germline V gene are LGHNT and FRNRAP. The CDR3 is CASGSLESPNSPLHF. CDR3 DNA: TGTGCTAGTGGTTCCCTCGAATCCCCTAATTCACCCCTCCACTTT.

V usage is TRBV6-6 and J usage is TRBJ1-2; D is undetermined. The V end was cut by 4 bases, the J end by 4 bases, with 10 bases between. This CDR3 contains 13 residues. Germline V lookup: CDR1 MNHNY, CDR2 SVGAGI (reference sequence). Here the CDR3 DNA reads TGTGCCAGCAGTTCCCCTAACCTCTATGGCTACACCTTC. This sequence encodes CASSSPNLYGYTF.

This clonotype was observed at least ten times. The CDR3 sequence is CATSRALAGGTDTQYF. In DNA, the CDR3 is TGTGCCACCAGCAGAGCCCTAGCGGGGGGCACAGATACGCAGTATTTT. The gene calls are TRBV15 and TRBJ2-3, with 10 bases that match TRBD2. The V gene end was trimmed by 1 base and the J gene end by 1 base; junction bases not matched to a gene: 2. The length of the CDR3 is 16 residues. Looked up from germline, CDR1 is LNHNV and CDR2 is YYDKDF (reference sequence).

This clonotype has only a few counts. The chain couples TRBV6-5 to TRBJ1-2; a possible D gene is TRBD1 (5 bases). The germline CDR1 and CDR2 sequences are MNHEY and SVGAGI. The V end was cut by 0 bases, the J end by 6 bases, with 17 bases between. The CDR3 extends over 16 amino acids. CDR3 sequence reads: CASSYSVYRIGNGYTF. As DNA, the CDR3 is TGTGCCAGCAGTTACTCAGTTTACAGGATTGGGAATGGCTACACCTTC.

CDR3 protein: CASSAIRGAGDTEAFF. The CDR3 region has the DNA TGTGCCAGCAGCGCGATCCGGGGGGCTGGAGACACTGAAGCTTTCTTT. The rearrangement joins TRBV5-4 to TRBJ1-1; TRBD1 is a possible D gene (6 bases). V lost 4 bases, J lost 3 bases, and 19 bases lay in between. Germline assignment: CDR1 SGHNT and CDR2 YYREEE (reference sequence). The CDR3 sequence is 16 residues long. The complete variable domain, with remaining parts taken from reference TRBV5-4 and TRBJ1-1, reads ETGVTQSPTHLIKTRGQQVTLRCSSQSGHNTVSWYQQALGQGPQFIFQYYREEENGRGNFPPRFSGLQFPNYSSELNVNALELDDSALYLCASSAIRGAGDTEAFFGQGTRLTVV.

V gene TRBV7-8 combines with J gene TRBJ2-3; TRBD2 matches at 7 bases. From germline, CDR1 is SGHVS and CDR2 FQNEAQ. This CDR3 comprises 13 residues. The trim removed 4 bases at V and 6 bases at J, leaving 4 bases unmatched. The CDR3 protein is CASSSPRGDTQYF. In DNA form, the CDR3 reads TGTGCCAGCAGCTCGCCGCGGGGGGATACGCAGTATTTT.

The sample holds a few counts of this clonotype. The chain couples TRBV19 to TRBJ1-5; D not certain. This CDR3 has 16 amino acids. CDR1 LNHDA and CDR2 SQIVND come from the germline V gene (reference sequence). Between the trimmed V and J ends, which lost 6 bases and 0 bases, there was a span of 15 bases. The CDR3 loop is CASRSMGDNSNQPQHF. As DNA, the CDR3 is TGTGCCAGTAGGAGCATGGGTGACAATAGCAATCAGCCCCAGCATTTT.

In this sample, this clonotype turned up many times. The chain uses TRBV20-1 and TRBJ2-5; D is undetermined. The V end lost 3 bases, the J end lost 6 bases, and 14 bases lay between the germline ends. Germline lookup yields CDR1 DFQATT and CDR2 SNEGSKA (reference sequence). This CDR3 region has 13 residues. The CDR3 sequence is CSASDVTLKTQYF. The CDR3 DNA follows: TGCAGTGCTAGTGACGTCACCCTCAAGACCCAGTACTTC.

This clonotype occurred a few times. This chain uses TRBV30 with TRBJ1-5; no clear D. The CDR3 covers 15 residues. With 0 bases removed from V and 2 bases from J, the gap between germline ends came to 11 bases. Germline loops: CDR1 GTSNPN, CDR2 SVGIG (reference sequence). The CDR3 loop is CAWSVRGSGNQPQHF. CDR3 nucleotides: TGTGCCTGGAGTGTACGCGGTAGCGGCAATCAGCCCCAGCATTTT.

This clonotype is a singleton in its sample. The chain employs TRBV6-2 or TRBV6-3 and TRBJ1-1; D is undetermined. CDR1 is MNHEY, CDR2 SVGEGT, per germline. This CDR3 has 15 amino acids. Trimming took 2 bases from V and 1 from J, leaving 11 bases between them. CDR3 bases: TGTGCCAGCAGTTACCTGACTCCGAAGAACACTGAAGCTTTCTTT. The encoded protein is CASSYLTPKNTEAFF.

This clonotype was detected ten times or more. The gene calls are TRBV4-1 and TRBJ1-3; D is undetermined. Deletions cut 3 bases from V and 5 bases from J, with 8 bases between. Germline V gene data show CDR1 as MGHRA and CDR2 as YSYEKL. The CDR3 length is 13 residues. For the CDR3, the DNA is TGCGCCAGCAGCCAGCAGTACAGAAACACCATATATTTT. Its protein product is CASSQQYRNTIYF.

The chain carries TRBV10-1 and TRBJ2-1; D tentatively fits TRBD1 or TRBD2 (5 bases each). Trimming cost V 1 base and J 5 bases, with 9 bases left between them. From germline, CDR1 is WNHNN and CDR2 SYGVQD (reference sequence). The CDR3 is 14 residues long. CDR3 nucleotide sequence: TGCGCCAGCAGTGAGTACCAGGGAGACAATGAGCAGTTCTTC. The encoded protein is CASSEYQGDNEQFF.

In its sample, this clonotype was seen many times. The chain employs TRBV11-2 and TRBJ2-7, with D perhaps TRBD1 or TRBD2 (5 bases each). From germline, CDR1 is SGHAT and CDR2 FQNNGV. V was cut by 2 bases and J by 5 bases, with 10 bases left in between. The CDR3 totals 13 residues. The CDR3 is CASSLTGPDEQYF. Written as DNA, the CDR3 is TGTGCCAGCAGCTTAACGGGACCCGACGAGCAGTACTTC.

In this sample, this clonotype turned up a few times. The chain employs TRBV6-4 and TRBJ2-2; D ambiguous. This CDR3 has 14 residues. V was cut by 3 bases and J by 1 base, with 6 bases left in between. Germline V gives CDR1 MRHNA, CDR2 SNTAGT. The CDR3 DNA reads as TGTGCCAGCAGTGAGGCAGGGAACACCGGGGAGCTGTTTTTT. Residues: CASSEAGNTGELFF.

In this sample, this clonotype turned up a few times. The gene calls are TRBV9 and TRBJ2-2, with D unresolved. Germline V gives CDR1 SGDLS, CDR2 YYNGEE. This CDR3 region has 12 residues. V was trimmed by 4 bases and J by 6 bases, leaving 7 bases between them. DNA of the CDR3: TGTGCCAGCAGCCCAGACCCCGGGGAGCTGTTTTTT. This sequence encodes CASSPDPGELFF.

This clonotype was detected only a few times. The chain employs TRBV20-1 and TRBJ1-4, with D maybe TRBD1 (6 bases). CDR1 DFQATT and CDR2 SNEGSKA come from the germline V gene (reference sequence). CDR3 length: 14 amino acids. With 4 bases removed from V and 2 bases from J, the gap between germline ends came to 11 bases. The DNA of the CDR3 is TGCAGTGCTAACAGTCAGGGGACTAATGAAAAACTGTTTTTT. Protein sequence: CSANSQGTNEKLFF.

This clonotype has only a few counts. The chain combines TRBV6-1 with TRBJ1-1; no definite D call. Germline V gene sequence: CDR1 MNHNS, CDR2 SASEGT. CDR3 length: 15 residues. The V and J ends lost 4 bases and 5 bases respectively, with 17 bases between them. CDR3 sequence reads: CASSVGPQGRTEAFF. DNA of the CDR3: TGTGCCAGCAGTGTAGGCCCGCAAGGAAGGACTGAAGCTTTCTTT.

The chain uses TRBV6-2 or TRBV6-3 and TRBJ2-7; D ambiguous. The CDR3 extends over 13 amino acids. The germline CDR1 and CDR2 sequences are MNHEY and SVGEGT. V was trimmed by 2 bases and J by 2 bases, leaving 7 bases between them. For the CDR3, the DNA is TGTGCCAGCAGTTACGCGCCTACCTACGAGCAGTACTTC. Protein: CASSYAPTYEQYF.

Many counts were recorded for this clonotype. The V and J genes are TRBV10-3 and TRBJ2-3; 7 bases match TRBD1. Germline-derived CDR1 and CDR2 are ENHRY and SYGVKD. V lost 6 bases and J lost 0; bases outside the gene matches: 3. The CDR3 length is 14 residues. CDR3 sequence (DNA): TGTGCCATCAGACAGGGGATAAGCACAGATACGCAGTATTTT. Translated, it gives CAIRQGISTDTQYF.

This clonotype occurred a few times. Here the CDR3 DNA reads TGTGCCATCAGCGACGACATGATTAGCTCCTATAATTCACCCCTCCACTTT. This sequence encodes CAISDDMISSYNSPLHF. The chain links TRBV10-3 to TRBJ1-6; unclear D gene. CDR3 length equals 17 residues. In germline, CDR1 is ENHRY, CDR2 SYGVKD. V gave up 6 bases and J gave up 0 bases, with 15 bases separating them.

Here the CDR3 reads CASSAGQGTNEQFF. CDR3 DNA sequence: TGCGCCAGCAGCGCGGGACAGGGGACCAATGAGCAGTTCTTC. This chain uses TRBV5-1 with TRBJ2-1; the match to TRBD1 covers 10 bases. The V gene's germline CDR1 is SGHRS and CDR2 YFSETQ. The CDR3 sequence is 14 residues long. V dropped 4 bases and J dropped 6; count of bases not matched to a gene: 4.

The table lists this clonotype with a count of one. The J gene is TRBJ1-3, the V gene TRBV11-2, with D perhaps TRBD1 (6 bases). From germline, CDR1 is SGHAT and CDR2 FQNNGV. CDR3 length: 13 residues. With 6 bases removed from V and 2 bases from J, the gap between germline ends came to 8 bases. Written as DNA, the CDR3 is TGTGCCAGCAGACAGGGTACTGGAAACACCATATATTTT. It is translated as CASRQGTGNTIYF.